The clone carrying this T cell receptor (beta chain) was picked up a small number of times. Its antigen is as yet unknown. This entry is derived from a study of beta chain features in type 1 diabetes. Overall study findings and caveats: No resolution was reached here on whether HLA type influences TCRB rearrangement. The study found moderately but significantly shorter TCRB CDR3s in all four CD4+ subsets of Type 1 diabetes patients.

Based on CD45RO/CCR7/CD25/CD127/CD95/CD27, CD4+ regulatory, stem cell-like memory, naive and central memory cells were sorted. The CDR3 spans 17 residues. The V gene's germline CDR1 is LGHNA and CDR2 YNFKEQ. The V segment lost 1 base and the J segment 0 bases; nucleotides outside the gene matches: 3. The entirety of the isolated RNA underwent reverse transcription, so expressed TCRB transcripts were sequenced. Profiling relied on immunoSEQ multiplex PCR, and the TCRdb table lists in-frame clones only, not all of them. The sample lists about 350,000 clones; 20% were seen once. The V gene is TRBV4-2, the J gene TRBJ2-6; 7 bases are shared with TRBD1. The sequencing input was naive CD4+ T cells from blood. The sequence was obtained from a young woman in good health. CDR3 protein: CASSQAGDSSGANVLTF. For the CDR3, the DNA is TGTGCCAGCAGCCAAGCCGGGGACAGCTCTGGGGCCAACGTCCTGACTTTC.